These T cell receptor beta chains were read from a single sample in a study of shared clonotypes between healthy human individuals. Sequenced by immunoSEQ multiplex PCR; TCRdb stores in-frame clones only, minus some. The repertoire consists of some 2.1 million clones, with over 85% occurring once and the leading ten covering about 1.1%. The specimen was naive CD8+ T cells sorted from blood. The receptors originated from a man younger than 35 in good health. Both conserved end residues are part of each CDR3. The D gene is left open where the match is weak. The size of a clone is reported for some rows only, either as once, few or many, or as a class for expanded clones.

d_call clone_size j_call v_call cdr3_nt cdr3_aa
TRBD1 NA TRBJ1-4 TRBV4-3 TGCGCCAGCAGCCAAGCCGGGACAGGGGACGAAAAACTGTTTTTT CASSQAGTGDEKLFF
NA NA TRBJ2-3 TRBV5-6 TGTGCCAGCAGCTTCTGGGGGACCGATACGCAGTATTTT CASSFWGTDTQYF
TRBD2 NA TRBJ2-2 TRBV6-6 TGTGCCAGCAGTTACGCTAGCGGGGGGCTGGACGGGGAGCTGTTTTTT CASSYASGGLDGELFF
NA NA TRBJ2-5 TRBV5-1 TGCGCCAGCAGCTTGTTCGGGCAGCAAGAGACCCAGTACTTC CASSLFGQQETQYF
NA NA TRBJ2-3 TRBV4-1 TGCGCCAGCAGCCCCTTAGAGGGGCCTGAGGATACGCAGTATTTT CASSPLEGPEDTQYF
NA NA TRBJ1-5 TRBV6-1 TGTGCCAGCAGTGCCGGGACACTCATACTTAGCAATCAGCCCCAGCATTTT CASSAGTLILSNQPQHF
NA NA TRBJ1-2 TRBV9 TGTGCCAGCAGCCTCCAAGGGGGGGCCGGTTATGGCTACACCTTC CASSLQGGAGYGYTF
NA NA TRBJ2-2 TRBV5-6 TGTGCCAGCAGCATGACGGCGAACACCGGGGAGCTGTTTTTT CASSMTANTGELFF
NA once TRBJ2-7 TRBV30 TGTGCCCTACTCGCCGGCAGACCACGAAATAGCTCCTACGAGCAGTACTTC CALLAGRPRNSSYEQYF
NA NA TRBJ2-2 TRBV5-4 TGTGCCAGCAGCTGGGCGCAGGTGAACACCGGGGAGCTGTTTTTT CASSWAQVNTGELFF
TRBD1 NA TRBJ2-7 TRBV7-9 TGTGCCAGCAGCGGCAGACAGGGGGGGTTCGTCGAGCAGTACTTC CASSGRQGGFVEQYF
NA NA TRBJ1-4 TRBV7-9 TGTGCCAGCAGCTTTTTTAGGGGCGCGGGAAAAGAAAAACTGTTTTTT CASSFFRGAGKEKLFF
NA NA TRBJ2-2 TRBV2 TGTGCCGGAGGTGAGACTACGAACACCGGGGAGCTGTTTTTT CAGGETTNTGELFF
NA NA TRBJ2-1 TRBV27 TGTGCCAGCAGTTTAAGCCGCGAGGGATACAATGAGCAGTTCTTC CASSLSREGYNEQFF
NA NA TRBJ2-5 TRBV7-9 TGTGCCAGCAGCTTAGGGCCAGAATCGGGGTTACAAGAGACCCAGTACTTC CASSLGPESGLQETQYF
TRBD1 NA TRBJ1-2 TRBV27 TGTGCCAGCAGTTTGACAGGGGGTAACTATGGCTACACCTTC CASSLTGGNYGYTF
NA NA TRBJ1-4 TRBV29-1 TGCAGCGTTGAAACTCGGGGCTTCCGTGGGAAACTGTTTTTT CSVETRGFRGKLFF
NA NA TRBJ1-5 TRBV6-5 TGTGCCAGCAGTATGGGACGGGCTGCGGAGCCCCAGCATTTT CASSMGRAAEPQHF
TRBD1 NA TRBJ2-2 TRBV2 TGTGCCAGTACGGGACAGGGGGCCGGGGAGCTGTTTTTT CASTGQGAGELFF
NA NA TRBJ2-7 TRBV5-1 TGCGCCAGCAGCTTGGGTGACAGCTCCTACGAGCAGTACTTC CASSLGDSSYEQYF
NA NA TRBJ2-2 TRBV7-9 TGTGCCAGCAGCTTTGTGCACAGGGTTAACACCGGGGAGCTGTTTTTT CASSFVHRVNTGELFF
NA NA TRBJ2-1 TRBV29-1 TGCAGCGTTTCCCTGGGGGGATGGAATGAGCAGTTCTTC CSVSLGGWNEQFF
TRBD1 once TRBJ2-7 TRBV7-9 TGTGCCAGCAGCTTAGCACAGGGGGCAATCTACGAGCAGTACTTC CASSLAQGAIYEQYF
TRBD1 NA TRBJ2-7 TRBV6-1 TGTGCCAGCAGTCCCCGGACAGGCACCTACGAGCAGTACTTC CASSPRTGTYEQYF
NA NA TRBJ2-7 TRBV19 TGTGCCAGTAGTATAGGAGGCAGGGAGTACGAGCAGTACTTC CASSIGGREYEQYF
NA NA TRBJ1-3 TRBV30 TGTGCCTGGAAACTGCCGATCTACTCTGGAAACACCATATATTTT CAWKLPIYSGNTIYF
NA NA TRBJ1-1 TRBV18 TGTGCCAGCTCGCCTCCTAAAGGACCCACTGAAGCTTTCTTT CASSPPKGPTEAFF